The rows below give T cell receptor beta chains drawn from one sample of a study of CD8+ T cells in alopecia areata. Clones were read by immunoSEQ multiplex PCR, and TCRdb kept only the in-frame ones, dropping some. The sample shows 150,000 to 250,000 clones, over 45% of them seen only once. The sample consisted of CD4+ T cells sorted from blood, taken at week 24, from a patient treated with tofacitinib. These receptors originate from a human donor with alopecia areata. The CDR3 runs from the conserved cysteine through the conserved F or W. The D gene is left open where the match is weak. The listing skips clone size in some rows; elsewhere it reads once, few, many or a size class.

D: TRBD1
J: TRBJ2-1
V: TRBV7-2
size: once
DNA: TGTGCCAGCAGCTTTGGGACAGGGGGCTACAATGAGCAGTTCTTC
CDR3: CASSFGTGGYNEQFF

D: -
J: TRBJ1-1
V: TRBV5-1
size: -
DNA: TGCGCCAGCAGTGAGGGCAGAGACACTGAAGCTTTCTTT
CDR3: CASSEGRDTEAFF

D: -
J: TRBJ2-7
V: TRBV4-3
size: -
DNA: TGCGCCAGCAGCCCAGGGAACAGCCCCTACGAGCAGTACTTC
CDR3: CASSPGNSPYEQYF

D: -
J: TRBJ1-5
V: TRBV27
size: -
DNA: TGTGCCAGCAGTCCCGGCCCGGGCAATCAGCCCCAGCATTTT
CDR3: CASSPGPGNQPQHF

D: -
J: TRBJ2-5
V: TRBV4-1
size: -
DNA: TGCGCCAGCAGCCAGGGTATCCAAGAGACCCAGTACTTC
CDR3: CASSQGIQETQYF

D: -
J: TRBJ1-2
V: TRBV2
size: -
DNA: TGTGCCAGCAGTGAAAACAGGTTAATTAATGGCTACACCTTC
CDR3: CASSENRLINGYTF

D: -
J: TRBJ1-1
V: TRBV28
size: -
DNA: TGTGCCAGCAGTTTACGACTCCTCGGGGGGTACACTGAAGCTTTCTTT
CDR3: CASSLRLLGGYTEAFF

D: TRBD1
J: TRBJ1-5
V: TRBV7-2
size: -
DNA: TGTGCCAGCAAAACGAGGACAGGGGATGATCAGCCCCAGCATTTT
CDR3: CASKTRTGDDQPQHF

D: -
J: TRBJ2-5
V: TRBV23-1
size: few
DNA: TGCGCCAGCAGTCCTGCACGAGGACAAGAGACCCAGTACTTC
CDR3: CASSPARGQETQYF

D: TRBD1
J: TRBJ2-1
V: TRBV5-1
size: -
DNA: TGCGCCAGCAGCCTCGGACAGGTTCTGAATGAGCAGTTCTTC
CDR3: CASSLGQVLNEQFF

D: -
J: TRBJ1-1
V: TRBV2
size: -
DNA: TGTGCCAGCAGGTTGGCCTCAGTGGGCACTGAAGCTTTCTTT
CDR3: CASRLASVGTEAFF

D: -
J: TRBJ2-1
V: TRBV29-1
size: -
DNA: TGCAGCGTTGAATTCCCCTCGTCAGGGAATTACAATGAGCAGTTCTTC
CDR3: CSVEFPSSGNYNEQFF

D: -
J: TRBJ2-7
V: TRBV29-1
size: -
DNA: TGCAGCAACAGGGACCCCATTCCCTACGAGCAGTACTTC
CDR3: CSNRDPIPYEQYF

D: TRBD1
J: TRBJ2-1
V: TRBV29-1
size: -
DNA: TGCAGCGTTGATTCAGACAGGGGTACCAATGAGCAGTTCTTC
CDR3: CSVDSDRGTNEQFF

D: -
J: TRBJ1-2
V: TRBV4-3
size: -
DNA: TGCGCCAGCAGCCGGCGGGAAGGGGCTAACTATGGCTACACCTTC
CDR3: CASSRREGANYGYTF

D: TRBD1
J: TRBJ2-5
V: TRBV2
size: -
DNA: TGTGCCAGCAGCAACGGACAGGGGGCGGAGACCCAGTACTTC
CDR3: CASSNGQGAETQYF

D: TRBD1
J: TRBJ2-7
V: TRBV2
size: -
DNA: TGTGCCAGCAGGAAACAGGGGGTATACGAGCAGTACTTC
CDR3: CASRKQGVYEQYF

D: TRBD2
J: TRBJ2-1
V: TRBV18
size: -
DNA: TGTGCCAGCTCACCAATAGCGGGGGGCTACAGTGAGCAGTTCTTC
CDR3: CASSPIAGGYSEQFF

D: TRBD1
J: TRBJ2-5
V: TRBV4-1
size: -
DNA: TGCGCCAGCAGCCAGGACACAGGGGGATCAGAGACCCAGTACTTC
CDR3: CASSQDTGGSETQYF

D: -
J: TRBJ2-7
V: TRBV7-2
size: -
DNA: TGTGCCAGCAGCTTATGGGAGCCCCCCTACGAGCAGTACTTC
CDR3: CASSLWEPPYEQYF

D: TRBD1
J: TRBJ1-1
V: TRBV29-1
size: few
DNA: TGCAGCGTGGACAGGCTGGCCACTGAAGCTTTCTTT
CDR3: CSVDRLATEAFF

D: -
J: TRBJ2-1
V: TRBV25-1
size: -
DNA: TGTGCCAGCAGTGAAACGGGTTCCTACAATGAGCAGTTCTTC
CDR3: CASSETGSYNEQFF

D: -
J: TRBJ1-1
V: TRBV29-1
size: -
DNA: TGCAGCGTTGAATTCCCCGCCACTGAAGCTTTCTTT
CDR3: CSVEFPATEAFF

D: -
J: TRBJ2-7
V: TRBV6-5
size: -
DNA: TGTGCCAGCAGTGACGTGGGCTACGAGCAGTACTTC
CDR3: CASSDVGYEQYF

D: -
J: TRBJ2-5
V: TRBV2
size: once
DNA: TGTGCCAGCAAAGGAGATGGCGAGACCCAGTACTTC
CDR3: CASKGDGETQYF

D: TRBD2
J: TRBJ2-7
V: TRBV10-3
size: -
DNA: TGTGCCATCGGGACTAGCGGGAGTTACGAGCAGTACTTC
CDR3: CAIGTSGSYEQYF